Detailed here is one T cell receptor beta chain. Its antigen is currently unknown. Sequence at one end of the junction differs from germline and may be a read error. This CDR3 is built from 14 residues. The germline gives CDR1 LGHNA, CDR2 YSLEER. The data belong to a study of T cells in Graves' hyperthyroidism and ophthalmopathy. Study findings and constraints: Model output signaled ophthalmopathy a median approximately six months ahead of onset.

Authors of the study amplified TCR beta CDR3 regions from RNA transcripts. Initially, a first-round RT-PCR of the TCR CDR3 employed the HTBI primer set. TCRdb redid the calling of the multiplex PCR reads with MiXCR, one entry per CDR3 protein. The table shows 500,000 to 750,000 distinct CDR3 sequences, with approximately 44% occurring only once. Exclusions: uncontrolled infection, other autoimmune disease, pregnancy, lactation. The source is a woman aged 18-29 years with Graves' hyperthyroidism. The chain has TRBV4-3 and TRBJ1-1; TRBD1 aligns across 10 bases. The specimen sequenced was peripheral blood or thyroid tissue (not recorded which). This CDR3 is CAGSRGTGDTEAFF. The CDR3 DNA reads as TGCGCCGGCAGCCGAGGGACAGGGGACACTGAAGCTTTCTTT.